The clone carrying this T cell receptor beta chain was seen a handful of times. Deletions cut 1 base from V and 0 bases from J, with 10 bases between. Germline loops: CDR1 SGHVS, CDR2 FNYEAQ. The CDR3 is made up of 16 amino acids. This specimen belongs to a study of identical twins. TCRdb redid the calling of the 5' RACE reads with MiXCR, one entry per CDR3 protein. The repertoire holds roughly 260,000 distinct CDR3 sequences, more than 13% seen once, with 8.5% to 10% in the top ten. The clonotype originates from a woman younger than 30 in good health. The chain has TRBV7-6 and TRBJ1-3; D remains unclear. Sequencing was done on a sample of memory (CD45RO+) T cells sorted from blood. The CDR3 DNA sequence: TGTGCCAGCAGCTTAGTCAGCGTGAGCTCTGGAAACACCATATATTTT. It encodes CASSLVSVSSGNTIYF.